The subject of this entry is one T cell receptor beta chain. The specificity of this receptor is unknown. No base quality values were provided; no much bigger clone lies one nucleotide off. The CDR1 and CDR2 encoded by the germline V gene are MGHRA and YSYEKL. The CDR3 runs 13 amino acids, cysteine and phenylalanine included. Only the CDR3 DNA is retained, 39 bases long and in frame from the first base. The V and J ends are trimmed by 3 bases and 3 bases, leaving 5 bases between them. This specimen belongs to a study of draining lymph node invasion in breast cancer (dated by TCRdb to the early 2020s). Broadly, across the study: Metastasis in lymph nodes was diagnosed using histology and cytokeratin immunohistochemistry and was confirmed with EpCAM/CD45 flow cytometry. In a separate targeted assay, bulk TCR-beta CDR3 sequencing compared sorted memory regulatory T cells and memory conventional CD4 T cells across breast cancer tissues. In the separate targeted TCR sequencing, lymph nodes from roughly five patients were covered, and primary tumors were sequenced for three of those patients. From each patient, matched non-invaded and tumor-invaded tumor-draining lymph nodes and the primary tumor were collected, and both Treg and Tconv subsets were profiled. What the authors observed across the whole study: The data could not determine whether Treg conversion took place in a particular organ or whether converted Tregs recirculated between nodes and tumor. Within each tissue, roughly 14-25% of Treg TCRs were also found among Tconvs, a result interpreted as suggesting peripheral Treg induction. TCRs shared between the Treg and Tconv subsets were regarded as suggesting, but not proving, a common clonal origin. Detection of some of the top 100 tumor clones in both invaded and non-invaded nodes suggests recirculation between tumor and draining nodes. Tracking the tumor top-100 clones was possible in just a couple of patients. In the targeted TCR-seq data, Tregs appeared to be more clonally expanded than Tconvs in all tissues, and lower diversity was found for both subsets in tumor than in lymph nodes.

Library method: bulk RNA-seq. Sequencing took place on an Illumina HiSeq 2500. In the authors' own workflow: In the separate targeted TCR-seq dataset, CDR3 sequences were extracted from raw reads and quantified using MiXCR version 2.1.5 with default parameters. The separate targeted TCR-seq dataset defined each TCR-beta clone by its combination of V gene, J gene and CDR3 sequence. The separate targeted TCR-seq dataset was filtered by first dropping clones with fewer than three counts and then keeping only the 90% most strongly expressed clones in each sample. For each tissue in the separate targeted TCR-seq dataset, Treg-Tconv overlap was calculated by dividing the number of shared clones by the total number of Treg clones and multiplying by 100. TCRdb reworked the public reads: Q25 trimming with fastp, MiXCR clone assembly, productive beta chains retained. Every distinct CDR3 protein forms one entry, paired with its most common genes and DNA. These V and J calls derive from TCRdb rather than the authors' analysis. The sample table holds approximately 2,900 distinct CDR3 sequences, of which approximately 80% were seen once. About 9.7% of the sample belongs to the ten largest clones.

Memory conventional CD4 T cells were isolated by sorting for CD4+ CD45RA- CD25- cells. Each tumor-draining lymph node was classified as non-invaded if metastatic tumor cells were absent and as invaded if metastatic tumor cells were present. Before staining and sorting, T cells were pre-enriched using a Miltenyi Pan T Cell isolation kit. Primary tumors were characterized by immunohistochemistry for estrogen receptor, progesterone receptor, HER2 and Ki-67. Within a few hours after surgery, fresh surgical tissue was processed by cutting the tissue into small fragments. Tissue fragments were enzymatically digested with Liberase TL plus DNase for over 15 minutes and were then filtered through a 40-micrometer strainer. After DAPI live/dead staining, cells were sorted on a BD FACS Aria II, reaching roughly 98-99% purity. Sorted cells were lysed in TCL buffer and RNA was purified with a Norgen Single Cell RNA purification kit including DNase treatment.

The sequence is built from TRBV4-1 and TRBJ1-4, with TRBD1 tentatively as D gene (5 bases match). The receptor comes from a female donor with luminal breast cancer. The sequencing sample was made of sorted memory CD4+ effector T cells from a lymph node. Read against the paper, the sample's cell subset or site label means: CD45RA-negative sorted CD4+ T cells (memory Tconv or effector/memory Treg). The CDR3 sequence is CASSQTANEKLFF. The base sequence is TGCGCCAGCAGCCAGACAGCTAATGAAAAACTGTTTTTT.